This T cell receptor beta chain is from a study of cytomegalovirus exposure and HLA in healthy donors. This CDR3 is 15 amino acids long. Germline CDR1 is GTSNPN and CDR2 is SVGIG (reference sequence). V shed 0 bases and J 6 bases; nucleotides not matched to a gene: 1. In the PCR, 60 Vbeta and 13 Jbeta primers were used. TCRdb's table, derived via immunoSEQ multiplex PCR, lists solely in-frame clones and lacks some. Here the sample spans 160,000 or so clones, about four fifths being singletons. The specimen sequenced was PBMCs. The chain links TRBV30 to TRBJ2-2; 13 nucleotides line up with TRBD2. The TCR comes from a woman aged 50 to 60 in good health and CMV-seronegative. As DNA, the CDR3 is TGTGCCTGGAGTGTGGGACTAGCGGGATCCGGGGAGCTGTTTTTT. It is translated as CAWSVGLAGSGELFF.